A single sample is the source of the 17 T cell receptor beta chains below, sequenced in a study of T cell responses to AZD1222 COVID-19 vaccine. Only in-frame clones appear in the TCRdb table, and some are missing; sequencing was by immunoSEQ multiplex PCR. This sample carries about 120,000 clones, 88% of them seen once, and the ten largest clones take 4.5% to 6%. The specimen was peripheral blood, collected on day 0 of AZD1222 vaccination. These receptors came from an adult in good health.

The genes are TRBV11-3 and TRBJ1-6; 11 bases are shared with TRBD1. The length of the CDR3 is 17 residues. The junction had 11 bases not matched to a gene; V was cut back by 5 bases and J by 8 bases. CDR1 and CDR2 from the germline V gene are SGHNT and YENEEA. CDR3 region: CASSPLFAGQGDSPLHF. In DNA form, the CDR3 reads TGTGCCAGCAGCCCCCTTTTCGCGGGACAGGGGGATTCACCCCTCCACTTT.

The V call is TRBV28, the J call TRBJ2-5; the match to TRBD2 covers 16 bases. The ends lost 6 bases at V and 4 bases at J; junction bases unmatched: 23. Germline CDR1 MDHEN, CDR2 SYDVKM. The CDR3 runs to 22 residues. CDR3 region: CASRKPLGFPGLAGGRAETQYF. CDR3 in DNA: TGTGCCAGCAGAAAACCCCTGGGATTTCCGGGACTAGCGGGAGGGCGGGCAGAGACCCAGTACTTC.

About this clone: Other DNA sequences of this sample code for an identical CDR3. The rearrangement joins TRBV6-2 or TRBV6-3 to TRBJ2-7, with D tentatively TRBD2 (6 bases). V gave up 2 bases and J gave up 7 bases, with 6 bases separating them. The CDR3 loop spans 11 amino acids. Germline V CDR1 and CDR2: MNHEY, SVGEGT. The CDR3 sequence: CASSYRGEQYF. In nucleotides, the CDR3 is TGTGCCAGCAGTTACCGGGGGGAGCAGTACTTC.

This chain links TRBV9 with TRBJ1-6; the D gene is possibly TRBD1 (5 bases). CDR3 length: 15 residues. Trimming took off 0 bases at V and 7 bases at J, with 11 bases between the two ends. CDR1 and CDR2 from the germline V gene are SGDLS and YYNGEE. CDR3 region: CASSVAGGENSPLHF. The DNA of the CDR3 is TGTGCCAGCAGCGTAGCGGGGGGGGAGAATTCACCCCTCCACTTT.

The chain employs TRBV5-1 and TRBJ1-1; the match to TRBD1 covers 8 bases. The CDR3 spans 15 residues. The germline gives CDR1 SGHRS, CDR2 YFSETQ. Unmatched junction bases numbered 7, after V lost 4 bases and J lost 2 bases. The DNA of the CDR3 is TGCGCCAGCAGCGCCCTGACAGGGGACAACACTGAAGCTTTCTTT. Translating gives CASSALTGDNTEAFF. Full variable domain (outside the CDR3, taken from reference TRBV5-1 and TRBJ1-1): KAGVTQTPRYLIKTRGQQVTLSCSPISGHRSVSWYQQTPGQGLQFLFEYFSETQRNKGNFPGRFSGRQFSNSRSEMNVSTLELGDSALYLCASSALTGDNTEAFFGQGTRLTVV.

On this clone itself: Compared with germline, one end of the junction differs, possibly owing to a read error. The CDR3 DNA follows: TGTGCCAGCGGCCAGGGAATGAGAGAGCAGTACTTC. Translation: CASGQGMREQYF. The J gene is TRBJ2-7, the V gene TRBV3-1 (or the pseudogene TRBV3-2); D is perhaps TRBD1 (5 bases). Germline V gene lookup returns CDR1 LGHDT and CDR2 YNNKEL (reference sequence). The CDR3 is 12 amino acids.

This clone was seen more than once but under ten times. The V gene is TRBV19, the J gene TRBJ1-4; tentative D call: TRBD1 (6 bases). The V gene's germline CDR1 is LNHDA and CDR2 SQIVND (reference sequence). V was shortened by 5 bases and J by 8 bases, with 15 bases between the two germline ends. This CDR3 has 14 amino acids. CDR3 region: CASSEQGGGEKLFF. The DNA for the CDR3 is TGTGCCAGTAGTGAACAGGGCGGAGGCGAAAAACTGTTTTTT.

The chain carries TRBV3-1 (or the pseudogene TRBV3-2) and TRBJ2-1; 7 positions agree with TRBD1. Germline V gene data show CDR1 as LGHDT and CDR2 as YNNKEL (reference sequence). The CDR3 is made up of 14 amino acids. V lost 0 bases to trimming and J lost 10 bases; unmatched junction nucleotides: 6. CDR3 region: CASSQDTGAREQFF. As DNA, the CDR3 is TGTGCCAGCAGCCAAGATACAGGGGCACGGGAGCAGTTCTTC.

V is TRBV5-4 and J is TRBJ1-4; D might be TRBD1 (5 bases). CDR3 length equals 16 residues. Trimming cost V 4 bases and J 3 bases, with 16 bases left between them. Per the germline V gene, CDR1 is SGHNT and CDR2 is YYREEE (reference sequence). The CDR3 loop is CASSRGRDGPNEKLFF. For the CDR3, the DNA is TGTGCCAGCAGCCGCGGACGGGACGGACCTAATGAAAAACTGTTTTTT.

J is TRBJ1-6 and V is TRBV20-1; D may be TRBD1 (5 bases). Per the germline V gene, CDR1 is DFQATT and CDR2 is SNEGSKA (reference sequence). CDR3 length: 15 amino acids. V was trimmed by 3 bases and J by 9 bases, leaving 18 bases between them. CDR3 in amino acids: CSASAGPGGGSPLHF. In DNA, the CDR3 is TGCAGTGCTAGTGCCGGCCCGGGGGGGGGTTCACCCCTCCACTTT.

The chain couples TRBV9 to TRBJ1-1; TRBD1 might be the D (6 bases). This CDR3 has 16 residues. V lost 4 bases and J 5 bases, leaving 21 bases between the germline ends. CDR1 SGDLS and CDR2 YYNGEE come from the germline V gene. Here the CDR3 reads CASSPWGPGVGTEAFF. The CDR3 DNA reads as TGTGCCAGCAGCCCATGGGGACCAGGGGTCGGGACTGAAGCTTTCTTT.

The rearrangement joins TRBV6-4 to TRBJ2-1; D may correspond to TRBD1 or TRBD2 (6 bases each). Germline V gene lookup returns CDR1 MRHNA and CDR2 SNTAGT. The CDR3 loop spans 16 amino acids. Trimming removed 2 bases at V and 12 bases at J, with 23 bases between. The CDR3 DNA reads as TGTGCCAGCAGTGACCGGGGTAGCGGCTCAATCAGGGGGCAGTTCTTC. Translating gives CASSDRGSGSIRGQFF.

The chain recombines TRBV7-2 with TRBJ2-7, with TRBD1 matching over 11 bases. CDR1 and CDR2 (germline): SGHTA, FQGNSA. This CDR3 has 14 residues. J gave up 3 bases and V 6 bases, and 4 bases lay outside the gene matches. CDR3 DNA sequence: TGTGCCAGCAGACCCGGGACAGGGGGCTACGAGCAGTACTTC. Its translation is CASRPGTGGYEQYF.

This clone has just one count. The J gene is TRBJ1-2, the V gene TRBV9; a weak D match, TRBD1 (6 bases). The CDR3 loop spans 15 amino acids. Trimming removed 0 bases from V and 2 bases from J, with 11 bases in between. The germline gives CDR1 SGDLS, CDR2 YYNGEE. The CDR3, as DNA: TGTGCCAGCAGCGTAGAAGAGGGGGGGAACTATGGCTACACCTTC. Translation: CASSVEEGGNYGYTF.

The chain carries TRBV10-3 and TRBJ1-2; D unclear. With 6 bases removed from V and 3 bases from J, the gap between germline ends came to 11 bases. CDR1 ENHRY and CDR2 SYGVKD come from the germline V gene. This CDR3 contains 13 residues. CDR3 DNA sequence: TGTGCCATCAGCGGGAGGATTGACTATGGCTACACCTTC. Translated, it gives CAISGRIDYGYTF.

J is TRBJ1-2 and V is TRBV7-9; D is perhaps TRBD1 (5 bases). This CDR3 region has 14 residues. The V and J ends lost 8 bases and 3 bases respectively, with 16 bases between them. The germline CDR1 and CDR2 sequences are SEHNR and FQNEAQ (reference sequence). The CDR3 loop reads CASSPLGADYGYTF. The CDR3 bases are TGTGCCAGCTCTCCCCTCGGGGCAGACTATGGCTACACCTTC.

The V and J genes are TRBV11-3 and TRBJ2-2; D is uncertain. Trimming shortened V by 5 bases and J by 4 bases, and 8 bases separated the two germline ends. The CDR3 has 13 residues. The germline CDR1 and CDR2 sequences are SGHNT and YENEEA. This CDR3 is CASSKTGTGELFF. Written as DNA, the CDR3 is TGTGCCAGCAGCAAGACGGGCACCGGGGAGCTGTTTTTT.